This T cell receptor (beta chain) is drawn from a study of blood T cell repertoires in COVID-19 (dated by TCRdb to the early 2020s). Background on the whole study: Collaborator samples came from the United States, Italy and Spain and covered acute and convalescent phases of COVID-19. The prospective study material was composed of cDNA or gDNA derived from T cells, B-cell-depleted T cells, or PBMCs. The dataset comprised deeply sampled blood TCRbeta repertoires from subjects exposed to, actively infected with, or recovered from COVID-19. The repertoires were released in a freely available public database meant as a resource for research on the immune response to SARS-CoV-2. The samples were drawn from the first 160 participants of the ongoing ImmuneRACE study and from 950 to 1,500 subjects provided by 6 global collaborators. Sample metadata almost always included a de-identified subject ID, COVID-19 status, age in years and sex. Where HLA class I and class II types were available, the types were taken from metadata supplied by the sample provider, not from assay-based typing.

For this clone: What antigen it recognizes has not been identified. One base away there is no much larger clone; base qualities are not given.

Whole blood was collected in K2EDTA tubes by collaborating institutions according to the institutions' own protocols. For TCRbeta analysis, collaborator samples were shipped as frozen whole blood, as isolated PBMCs, or as DNA extracted from either sample type. The immunoSEQ Assay, a bias-controlled multiplex PCR, was used to amplify TCRbeta CDR3 regions from genomic DNA. As for how the authors treated the data: The number of nucleated cells in each sample was estimated from the amplification of reference gene primers within the assay. Sequence reads were collapsed and filtered to measure the absolute abundance of every unique TCRbeta CDR3 rearrangement. Productive Simpson clonality was computed per sample as the square root of Simpson's diversity index over productive rearrangements. TCRdb took over this immuneACCESS table, retaining in-frame rearrangements with V and J assigned. Such tables are incomplete; in checked studies, under half of the missing clones stem from an unresolved V gene, and the remainder is unexplained. V and J calls and clone size are as listed in that table; D and trimming were resolved from the DNA. The table for this sample lists around 100,000 clones; nearly 90% of them were counted only once. The top ten clonotypes cover around 6.5% of the sample.

CDR1 is given as MNHEY and CDR2 as SVGAGI, both from the germline V gene. The CDR3, from cysteine to phenylalanine, totals 12 residues. Only CDR3 DNA remains: 36 bases, in frame from the first base. A distance of 10 bases separates the germline ends of V and J, which lose 7 bases and 4 bases respectively. Study-wide conclusions, independent of this receptor: The quantity of clinical and demographic metadata differed by source and by participant and was supplied without curation.

In this chain, TRBV6-5 is recombined with TRBJ1-1; the D region possibly corresponds to TRBD1 (6 bases align). This sequence originates from a woman aged 55-70 years with acute or convalescent COVID-19. The material sequenced was peripheral blood. The DNA is TGTGCCAGCAAACAGGGAACCACTGAAGCTTTCTTT. It translates to CASKQGTTEAFF.